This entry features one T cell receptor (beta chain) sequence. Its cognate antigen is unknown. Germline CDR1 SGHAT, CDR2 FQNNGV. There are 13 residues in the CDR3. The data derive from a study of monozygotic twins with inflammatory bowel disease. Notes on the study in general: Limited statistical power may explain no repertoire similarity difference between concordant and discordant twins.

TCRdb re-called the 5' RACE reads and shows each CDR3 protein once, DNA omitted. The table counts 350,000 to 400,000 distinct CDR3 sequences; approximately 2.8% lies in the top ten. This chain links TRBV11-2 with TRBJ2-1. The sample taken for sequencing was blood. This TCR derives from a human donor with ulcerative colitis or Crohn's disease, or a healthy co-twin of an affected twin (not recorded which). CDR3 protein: CASSLGRNNEQFF.